One T cell receptor beta chain is described in this entry. Its antigen is currently unknown. CD4+ T cells that had been cultured provided DNA sequenced with the Oncomine TCR Beta short-read assay. From the PCR reads, TCRdb called clonotypes with MiXCR, one entry per CDR3 protein. The sample records 4,000 or so distinct CDR3 sequences, about 38% being singletons. These data originate in a study of vaccination and CD4 T cells after COVID-19. The V gene's germline CDR1 is LNHDA and CDR2 SQIVND (reference sequence). CDR3 length: 14 residues. The V end lost 4 bases, the J end lost 2 bases, and 11 bases lay between the germline ends. Indicated treatment: 10-day PBMC culture with coronavirus spike peptide pools or control peptides (ViraFEST assay). Investigators obtained the unexposed donor's CD4+ T cells before the COVID-19 pandemic (2011-2018).

This clonotype was obtained from a human donor in good health. The chain has TRBV19 and TRBJ1-1; D possibly corresponds to TRBD1 (5 bases). The source material was CD4+ T cells from blood, cultured in vitro. CDR3 in DNA: TGTGCCAGTAGTACCCCGGGACTTAACACTGAAGCTTTCTTT. Its protein is CASSTPGLNTEAFF. The full variable domain, rest sourced from reference TRBV19 and TRBJ1-1, is DGGITQSPKYLFRKEGQNVTLSCEQNLNHDAMYWYRQDPGQGLRLIYYSQIVNDFQKGDIAEGYSVSREKKESFPLTVTSAQKNPTAFYLCASSTPGLNTEAFFGQGTRLTVV.